The T cell receptor (beta chain) described here comes from a study of blood T cell repertoires in COVID-19. In this sample, this clone turned up once. The method was immunoSEQ multiplex PCR; TCRdb's version includes in-frame clones alone and lacks a portion of them. In the table there are about 330,000 clones, more than 75% of which are singletons. CDR1 LNHDA and CDR2 SQIVND come from the germline V gene (reference sequence). The trim removed 4 bases at V and 6 bases at J, leaving 5 bases unmatched. CDR3 length: 15 residues. This chain joins TRBV19 and TRBJ2-2; 10 bases fit TRBD1. The specimen was PBMCs or T cells enriched from blood (not recorded which). The sequence came from a woman under 40 who had recovered from COVID-19. CDR3 region: CASSTRQGAAGELFF. For the CDR3, the DNA is TGTGCCAGTAGTACCCGACAGGGGGCGGCCGGGGAGCTGTTTTTT.